These T cell receptor beta chains were read from a single sample in a study of tumor-infiltrating lymphocytes in primary liver carcinoma. MiXCR, applied by TCRdb to the multiplex PCR reads, yields one record per CDR3 protein. Of 75,000 to 90,000 distinct CDR3 sequences in the sample, roughly 72% were seen once. Material: liver tumor tissue from sampling region 1. Receptor source: a man in his forties with primary liver carcinoma and hepatitis B virus infection. The CDR3 runs from the conserved cysteine through the conserved F or W. D genes are given only for firm matches. Where a row states a size, it is once, few, many or the class of an expanded clone; other rows omit it.

CDR3nt: TGCGCCAGCAGCCTGACGACAGCTTCTGGGGCCAACGTCCTGACTTTC
CDR3aa: CASSLTTASGANVLTF
v_gene: TRBV5-1
j_gene: TRBJ2-6
d_gene: .
abundance: few

CDR3nt: TGTGCCAGCAGTCCTTTCGGGAATATTTACGAGCAGTACTTC
CDR3aa: CASSPFGNIYEQYF
v_gene: TRBV6-5
j_gene: TRBJ2-7
d_gene: .
abundance: .

CDR3nt: TGTGCCATCGAGGCGCCATATGGCTACACCTTC
CDR3aa: CAIEAPYGYTF
v_gene: TRBV10-3
j_gene: TRBJ1-2
d_gene: .
abundance: many

CDR3nt: TGCATCGTTCTCGGCACTGAAGCTCTCTTT
CDR3aa: CIVLGTEALF
v_gene: TRBV29-1
j_gene: TRBJ1-1
d_gene: .
abundance: .

CDR3nt: TGTGCCAGCAGCGGTAGGGGCTACGGACTACTAGACAATGAGCAGTTCTTC
CDR3aa: CASSGRGYGLLDNEQFF
v_gene: TRBV9
j_gene: TRBJ2-1
d_gene: .
abundance: .

CDR3nt: TGTGCCAGAAGTCCCGAGCCCATTTCGGACACCGGGGAGCTGTTTTTT
CDR3aa: CARSPEPISDTGELFF
v_gene: TRBV6-6
j_gene: TRBJ2-2
d_gene: .
abundance: once

CDR3nt: TGTGCCAGCAAAGAAGCGGGGGACAATGAGCAGTTCTTC
CDR3aa: CASKEAGDNEQFF
v_gene: TRBV28
j_gene: TRBJ2-1
d_gene: TRBD2
abundance: many

CDR3nt: TGTGCCAGCAAGTTTACAGAGGCAGGACATGAAAAACTGTTTTTT
CDR3aa: CASKFTEAGHEKLFF
v_gene: TRBV5-4
j_gene: TRBJ1-4
d_gene: .
abundance: .

CDR3nt: TGTGCCTGGAACCGACAGTGGAACACCCGGGAGCTGTTTTTT
CDR3aa: CAWNRQWNTRELFF
v_gene: TRBV30
j_gene: TRBJ2-2
d_gene: .
abundance: .

CDR3nt: TGTGTCAGCAGAGGGGCGGGGGGAGCTTACACTGAAGCATTCTTT
CDR3aa: CVSRGAGGAYTEAFF
v_gene: TRBV6-1
j_gene: TRBJ1-1
d_gene: .
abundance: .

CDR3nt: TGTCCCAGCAGCCTAGCGGCGCTAGCGGGAACCGGGGAGCTGTTTTTT
CDR3aa: CPSSLAALAGTGELFF
v_gene: TRBV11-2
j_gene: TRBJ2-2
d_gene: TRBD2
abundance: .

CDR3nt: TGCGCCAGCAGTGAAGGGGACAGGGCTAATGAGCAGTTCTTC
CDR3aa: CASSEGDRANEQFF
v_gene: TRBV10-1
j_gene: TRBJ2-1
d_gene: TRBD1
abundance: many

CDR3nt: TGTGCCAGCAGCCCTGGGGGGGATTCCGGGATCGAGCAGTACTTC
CDR3aa: CASSPGGDSGIEQYF
v_gene: TRBV5-4
j_gene: TRBJ2-7
d_gene: TRBD2
abundance: many

CDR3nt: TGTGCCAGCAGTTTTCTTGTTACCTCTGGGAGTTCCTACAATGAGCAGTTCTTC
CDR3aa: CASSFLVTSGSSYNEQFF
v_gene: TRBV12-3/TRBV12-4
j_gene: TRBJ2-1
d_gene: .
abundance: .

CDR3nt: TGCGCCAGCAGCTTGGAGTCAGGGCAAGGCTACACCTTC
CDR3aa: CASSLESGQGYTF
v_gene: TRBV5-1
j_gene: TRBJ1-2
d_gene: .
abundance: few

CDR3nt: TGTGCCAGCAGCTTACTCAGGTCTAGCACAGATACGCAGTATTTT
CDR3aa: CASSLLRSSTDTQYF
v_gene: TRBV7-3
j_gene: TRBJ2-3
d_gene: .
abundance: few

CDR3nt: TGTGCCAACTGCCCTACCCCAGGGGTCGGTTATAGTTCACCCCTCCACTTT
CDR3aa: CANCPTPGVGYSSPLHF
v_gene: TRBV11-2
j_gene: TRBJ1-6
d_gene: .
abundance: .

CDR3nt: TGCGCCAGCGGCGTGCAGGGGGACACCGGGGAGCTGTTTTTT
CDR3aa: CASGVQGDTGELFF
v_gene: TRBV10-2
j_gene: TRBJ2-2
d_gene: TRBD1
abundance: once

CDR3nt: TGTGCCAGCAGTCAGTTCCATTCCCATGACCGGGGCTACACCTTC
CDR3aa: CASSQFHSHDRGYTF
v_gene: TRBV6-6
j_gene: TRBJ1-2
d_gene: .
abundance: .

CDR3nt: TGTGCCAGCAGCTTAGAGGATGGGGACGAACAACGGTTTTTT
CDR3aa: CASSLEDGDEQRFF
v_gene: TRBV11-2
j_gene: TRBJ1-4
d_gene: .
abundance: few

CDR3nt: TGTGCCAGCAGCAACCCGGGACAGGGGTCCAGCGAGCAGTTCTTC
CDR3aa: CASSNPGQGSSEQFF
v_gene: TRBV6-1
j_gene: TRBJ2-1
d_gene: TRBD1
abundance: .

CDR3nt: TGTGCCAGCAGTTTTGACAGTTATGAGCAGTTCTTC
CDR3aa: CASSFDSYEQFF
v_gene: TRBV12-3/TRBV12-4
j_gene: TRBJ2-1
d_gene: .
abundance: .

CDR3nt: TGTGCCATCGGAGACAGGGCCAGCACAGATACGCAGTATTTT
CDR3aa: CAIGDRASTDTQYF
v_gene: TRBV10-3
j_gene: TRBJ2-3
d_gene: TRBD1
abundance: many

CDR3nt: TGTGCCAGCAGCTTAGATTCGGGGCTAGCCAAAAACATTCAGTACTTC
CDR3aa: CASSLDSGLAKNIQYF
v_gene: TRBV11-2
j_gene: TRBJ2-4
d_gene: .
abundance: medium-sized

CDR3nt: TGTGCCAGCAGTTTTCCAGGGGGCTACGAGCAGTACTTC
CDR3aa: CASSFPGGYEQYF
v_gene: TRBV28
j_gene: TRBJ2-7
d_gene: TRBD1
abundance: .

CDR3nt: TGTGCCAGCAGCTCGGGACTGAATAGTAGTCAGCCCCAGCATTTT
CDR3aa: CASSSGLNSSQPQHF
v_gene: TRBV7-8
j_gene: TRBJ1-5
d_gene: .
abundance: .

CDR3nt: TGTGCCAGTAGCTTAGTCGGGAATGGACAGTTCTTC
CDR3aa: CASSLVGNGQFF
v_gene: TRBV11-2
j_gene: TRBJ2-1
d_gene: .
abundance: .

CDR3nt: TGTGCCACCACAGCGGGAATCAACGAGCAGTTCTTC
CDR3aa: CATTAGINEQFF
v_gene: TRBV28
j_gene: TRBJ2-1
d_gene: TRBD2
abundance: .

CDR3nt: TGTGCCAGCAGCAACAGACAACTCGGGGCCAACGTCCTGACTTTC
CDR3aa: CASSNRQLGANVLTF
v_gene: TRBV6-5
j_gene: TRBJ2-6
d_gene: .
abundance: .

CDR3nt: TGTGTCAGCAGCCCTAGCTCAATCCAGGGTACTGGGCGGGAGACCCAGTACTTC
CDR3aa: CVSSPSSIQGTGRETQYF
v_gene: TRBV11-2
j_gene: TRBJ2-5
d_gene: .
abundance: .

CDR3nt: TGTGCCAGCAGCTTTTTTCACGCAGGAGAAGAGACCCAGTTCTTC
CDR3aa: CASSFFHAGEETQFF
v_gene: TRBV5-4
j_gene: TRBJ2-1
d_gene: .
abundance: .

CDR3nt: TGTGCCAGCAGTTGGGGGCTAGTGGGAGGAGAGACCCAGTACTTC
CDR3aa: CASSWGLVGGETQYF
v_gene: TRBV28
j_gene: TRBJ2-5
d_gene: .
abundance: .

CDR3nt: TGTGCCAGCAGGGGCCATGGGCCGGGCAATGTGCAGTTCTTC
CDR3aa: CASRGHGPGNVQFF
v_gene: TRBV28
j_gene: TRBJ2-1
d_gene: .
abundance: once

CDR3nt: TGTGCCAACAGCTTAGATGAGACCGAAATCTACGAGCAGTACTTC
CDR3aa: CANSLDETEIYEQYF
v_gene: TRBV11-2
j_gene: TRBJ2-7
d_gene: .
abundance: .

CDR3nt: TGTGCCTGGAGTGTACCCAACACGCACACCGGGGAGCTGTTTTTT
CDR3aa: CAWSVPNTHTGELFF
v_gene: TRBV30
j_gene: TRBJ2-2
d_gene: .
abundance: many

CDR3nt: TGCAGCGTTGAGGGGGCCAACGAGCAGTACTTC
CDR3aa: CSVEGANEQYF
v_gene: TRBV29-1
j_gene: TRBJ2-7
d_gene: .
abundance: medium-sized

CDR3nt: TGTGCCAGCAGCGTGGACCGGGACAGGGGGCTTAACGGGGAGCTGTTTTTT
CDR3aa: CASSVDRDRGLNGELFF
v_gene: TRBV9
j_gene: TRBJ2-2
d_gene: TRBD1
abundance: many

CDR3nt: TGTACCAGCAATTCCCACCTGCGGGAGTCCGGGGAGCTGTTTTTT
CDR3aa: CTSNSHLRESGELFF
v_gene: TRBV6-1
j_gene: TRBJ2-2
d_gene: TRBD2
abundance: .

CDR3nt: TGTGCCGGCAACTTATTAGAGGGAGCCGGGGAACTGTTTTTT
CDR3aa: CAGNLLEGAGELFF
v_gene: TRBV11-2
j_gene: TRBJ2-2
d_gene: .
abundance: .

CDR3nt: TGTGCCAGCACCCAAGTCAGCGCGGCCTACAATGAGCAGTTCTTC
CDR3aa: CASTQVSAAYNEQFF
v_gene: TRBV14
j_gene: TRBJ2-1
d_gene: .
abundance: .

CDR3nt: TGCAGCGTTGAGGCACGGGGGTATGGTAACATTCGGTACTTC
CDR3aa: CSVEARGYGNIRYF
v_gene: TRBV29-1
j_gene: TRBJ2-4
d_gene: .
abundance: .

CDR3nt: TGTGCAAGCTCCAGGGGGTCCGAGCAGTACTTC
CDR3aa: CASSRGSEQYF
v_gene: TRBV6-1
j_gene: TRBJ2-7
d_gene: TRBD1
abundance: .

CDR3nt: TGTGCCAGCAGTCTCTGGAGCCTGGGCAGGACCAATGGACAGTTCTTC
CDR3aa: CASSLWSLGRTNGQFF
v_gene: TRBV12-3/TRBV12-4
j_gene: TRBJ2-1
d_gene: .
abundance: .

CDR3nt: TGTGCCAGCAGTGAAGAAAGACAGGGCGGCTACGAGCAGTACTTC
CDR3aa: CASSEERQGGYEQYF
v_gene: TRBV2
j_gene: TRBJ2-7
d_gene: TRBD1
abundance: few

CDR3nt: TGTCCTAGCAGCCAAATGTCTGTCAATGAGCAGTTCTTC
CDR3aa: CPSSQMSVNEQFF
v_gene: TRBV4-2
j_gene: TRBJ2-1
d_gene: .
abundance: .

CDR3nt: TGCGCCAGCAGTTTAGTAGGGGGCAGCTATGGCTACACCTTC
CDR3aa: CASSLVGGSYGYTF
v_gene: TRBV12-3/TRBV12-4
j_gene: TRBJ1-2
d_gene: TRBD1
abundance: .

CDR3nt: TGTGCCTCTAAATCGGGGCATAGCTCCTATGAGCAGTACTTC
CDR3aa: CASKSGHSSYEQYF
v_gene: TRBV11-2
j_gene: TRBJ2-7
d_gene: .
abundance: few

CDR3nt: TGTGCCAGCAGTTACGGGCAGGGATCCTACAATGGACAGTTCTTC
CDR3aa: CASSYGQGSYNGQFF
v_gene: TRBV6-5
j_gene: TRBJ2-1
d_gene: .
abundance: few

CDR3nt: TGTGCCCAAAAGACCGACCCCGGGTCACCCCTCCACTTT
CDR3aa: CAQKTDPGSPLHF
v_gene: TRBV28
j_gene: TRBJ1-6
d_gene: .
abundance: many

CDR3nt: TGTGCCAGCAACCTAGGGAGTAGCGGCCGGGGGGAGACCCAGTACTTC
CDR3aa: CASNLGSSGRGETQYF
v_gene: TRBV11-2
j_gene: TRBJ2-5
d_gene: .
abundance: .

CDR3nt: TGTGCCAACGGCTTAGGGTTAGATCAGCCCCAGCATTTT
CDR3aa: CANGLGLDQPQHF
v_gene: TRBV11-2
j_gene: TRBJ1-5
d_gene: .
abundance: few

CDR3nt: TGCGCCAGTTCGACGCTGCCCCCACTATCCTACACTGAAGCTTCCTTT
CDR3aa: CASSTLPPLSYTEASF
v_gene: TRBV6-5
j_gene: TRBJ1-1
d_gene: .
abundance: .

CDR3nt: TGTGCCAGCGGTTTCCGGACTCTTGAGCAGTTCTTC
CDR3aa: CASGFRTLEQFF
v_gene: TRBV2
j_gene: TRBJ2-1
d_gene: .
abundance: few

CDR3nt: TGTGCCAGCAGGGGTGGTGTAGTTACGCAGTATTTT
CDR3aa: CASRGGVVTQYF
v_gene: TRBV5-6
j_gene: TRBJ2-3
d_gene: .
abundance: .

CDR3nt: TGTGCCAGCAACTCTTTTGTGGGCACAGATATGCAGTATTTT
CDR3aa: CASNSFVGTDMQYF
v_gene: TRBV5-4
j_gene: TRBJ2-3
d_gene: .
abundance: .